This TCR beta chain was captured in a study of OX40 agonist ivuxolimab in advanced cancers. For the study in its entirety: Ivuxolimab, which targeted the costimulatory receptor OX40 (CD134), was an agonistic, fully human IgG2 monoclonal antibody. Intravenous ivuxolimab was administered to patients every 2 weeks at six dose levels: 0.01, 0.1, 0.3, 1.5, 3 and 10 mg/kg. Of the roughly 51 patients in dose escalation, about 20 had hepatocellular carcinoma, some 15 had melanoma, 9 had renal cell carcinoma and 9 had head and neck cancer. A male proportion of roughly 80% and a mean age of approximately 55 years, ranging from about 20 to 85, were recorded for the dose-escalation cohort. Prior anti-PD-1, anti-PD-L1 or anti-CTLA-4 therapy was permitted, and less than 45% of dose-escalation patients had received checkpoint inhibitors. Partial responses occurred in three dose-escalation patients, of whom one had hepatocellular carcinoma and two had cutaneous melanoma. Peripheral TCRbeta sequencing was intended to test whether TCR sequence diversity was altered and clonal T-cell expansion was caused by ivuxolimab. The paper reports the monotherapy dose-escalation portion (N of about 52 patients) of the phase I ivuxolimab trial. On the study overall, not on this receptor specifically: The antigen specificity of the peripheral T cells that underwent clonal expansion was not determined. Clonal expansion of both CD4+ and CD8+ blood T cells was observed from baseline to week 6 at doses 0.1 to 3.0 mg/kg. Low levels of normalized T-cell clonal expansion were also seen in some patients who did not respond. In the 0.1-3.0 mg/kg groups, partial responders were among the patients with the lowest normalized peripheral clonal expansion, particularly in CD8+ T cells. After ivuxolimab, more expanded clones were found on average in CD8+ T cells than in CD4+ T cells.

Genomic DNA was isolated from the sorted cells so that the TCRbeta CDR3 region could be sequenced. The immunoSEQ Assay was used for sequencing of TCRbeta CDR3 regions. TCRdb stores this immuneACCESS table with in-frame sequences only. Part of the clones is absent; in the studies checked, under half of the shortfall reflects unresolved V genes, and no reason is known for the rest. This sample gives 75,000 to 90,000 clones in total; 80% to 95% of them show up just once. 0.95% to 1.2% of the sample is in the top ten clones. Patients with autoimmune disease history or receiving systemic immunosuppression were excluded from the trial. Peripheral blood for TCR sequencing was collected from all dose cohorts at baseline, on cycle 4 day 1, and on cycle 7 day 1. The samples were drawn from a first-in-human, open-label, multicenter phase I dose-escalation trial of ivuxolimab. Adults with locally advanced or metastatic melanoma, renal cell carcinoma, hepatocellular carcinoma or head and neck squamous cell carcinoma were enrolled in the trial. Before TCR sequencing, CD4+ T cells and CD8+ T cells from peripheral blood were sorted into separate populations.

Trimming costs V 8 bases and J 2 bases, and their ends lie 15 bases apart. Via the germline V gene (reference sequence), CDR1 is SEHNR and CDR2 FQNEAQ. The CDR3 runs 14 amino acids, cysteine and phenylalanine included. CDR3 DNA only is kept here, 42 bases in frame from base 1. As regards this clone: Its recognized antigen is unknown. The input lacks base qualities; no much larger clone sits a single base away.

The specimen comprised CD4+ or CD8+ T cells sorted from blood, sampled in a trial of the OX40 agonist ivuxolimab. The sequence came from an adult with an advanced solid tumor such as melanoma, head and neck, liver or kidney cancer. The V gene is TRBV7-9 and the J gene is TRBJ2-5, with the identity of the D gene unclear. For the CDR3, the sequence is CASALQGGQETQYF. The DNA sequence is TGTGCCAGCGCACTACAAGGCGGACAAGAGACCCAGTACTTC.